The 17 T cell receptor beta chains below come from one sample, sequenced in a study of OX40 agonist ivuxolimab in advanced cancers. Clones were read by immunoSEQ multiplex PCR, and TCRdb kept only the in-frame ones, dropping some. The sample shows 73,000 or so clones, roughly 90% of them seen only once. The material sequenced was CD4+ or CD8+ T cells sorted from blood, taken in a trial of the OX40 agonist ivuxolimab. The receptor set was obtained from an adult with an advanced solid tumor such as melanoma, head and neck, liver or kidney cancer.

V usage is TRBV6-6 and J usage is TRBJ2-1; D is unresolved. V lost 5 bases to trimming and J lost 6 bases, with 5 bases between them. Germline CDR1 reads MNHNY; CDR2 reads SVGAGI (reference sequence). This CDR3 contains 11 residues. CDR3 coding DNA: TGTGCCAGCAGTCCCGCCAATGAGCAGTTCTTC. This translates into CASSPANEQFF.

This clone was observed once. This sequence joins TRBV6-4 and TRBJ2-5; D remains unclear. Germline lookup yields CDR1 MRHNA and CDR2 SNTAGT. V was clipped by 5 bases and J by 3 bases, with 10 bases between them. The CDR3 has 13 residues. The CDR3 reads CASSPTTEETQYF. The CDR3 coding sequence is TGTGCCAGCAGTCCCACTACAGAAGAGACCCAGTACTTC.

The sample holds one count of this clone. V usage is TRBV5-4 and J usage is TRBJ2-7; 10 bases are a match to TRBD2. Germline V gene data show CDR1 as SGHNT and CDR2 as YYREEE (reference sequence). The CDR3 extends over 14 amino acids. V dropped 0 bases and J dropped 6; count of bases not matched to a gene: 3. CDR3 sequence (DNA): TGTGCCAGCAGCTTGGGACTAGCGGGCTTCGAGCAGTACTTC. Translated: CASSLGLAGFEQYF.

This clone was seen a handful of times. This chain links TRBV30 with TRBJ2-7, with D maybe TRBD2 (6 bases). Trimming took off 0 bases at V and 12 bases at J, with 12 bases between the two ends. Germline V CDR1 and CDR2: GTSNPN, SVGIG (reference sequence). The CDR3 spans 11 residues. DNA for the CDR3: TGTGCCTGGAGTGTAGGAGGGCCTGGGTACTTC. Protein product: CAWSVGGPGYF.

The V call is TRBV6-1, the J call TRBJ1-5; 7 bases line up with TRBD1. The CDR3 is 13 residues long. V lost 6 bases to trimming and J lost 4 bases; unmatched junction nucleotides: 3. Germline CDR1 reads MNHNS; CDR2 reads SASEGT. The CDR3: CASSGQENQPQHF. In DNA, the CDR3 is TGTGCCAGCAGCGGACAGGAGAATCAGCCCCAGCATTTT.

V usage is TRBV5-4 and J usage is TRBJ2-7, with 8 nucleotides matching TRBD1. V was pared by 2 bases and J by 12 bases, with 7 bases of the junction left unmatched. The germline CDR1 and CDR2 sequences are SGHNT and YYREEE (reference sequence). There are 12 residues in the CDR3. CDR3 in DNA: TGTGCCAGCAGCTTTTCAGGGGGCGTGGGGTACTTC. Its translation is CASSFSGGVGYF.

The CDR3 loop is CASSIGLAAETQYF. In DNA form, the CDR3 reads TGTGCCAGTAGTATAGGGCTAGCGGCGGAGACCCAGTACTTC. The rearrangement uses TRBV19 and TRBJ2-5; TRBD2 agrees at 7 bases. The junction had 4 bases not matched to a gene; V was cut back by 1 base and J by 5 bases. Germline V gene data show CDR1 as LNHDA and CDR2 as SQIVND (reference sequence). This CDR3 comprises 14 residues.

The chain's CDR3 is CASSTSRRNYYEQYF. As DNA, the CDR3 is TGTGCCAGCAGCACCAGCAGGCGGAATTACTACGAGCAGTACTTC. This chain links TRBV7-6 with TRBJ2-7; D gene ambiguous. Germline CDR1 reads SGHVS; CDR2 reads FNYEAQ. Trimming shortened V by 5 bases and J by 3 bases, and 17 bases separated the two germline ends. This CDR3 is built from 15 residues.

The gene calls are TRBV4-2 and TRBJ1-2; TRBD1 matches at 8 bases. This CDR3 is built from 14 residues. Germline trimming cut 5 bases from V and 4 bases from J; bases unmatched to any gene: 6. The V gene's germline CDR1 is LGHNA and CDR2 YNFKEQ. CDR3 in amino acids: CASSIRQGPYGYTF. Written as DNA, the CDR3 is TGTGCCAGCAGCATACGACAGGGGCCCTATGGCTACACCTTC.

The CDR3 nucleotides read TGCGCCAGCAGCCCCGACTCTGGCTCCTACAATGAGCAGTTCTTC. It encodes CASSPDSGSYNEQFF. The chain employs TRBV5-1 and TRBJ2-1; D gene unclear. Germline-derived CDR1 and CDR2 are SGHRS and YFSETQ. The CDR3 runs to 15 residues. Trimming stripped 4 bases from V and 0 bases from J, with 11 bases between. Complete variable domain (other parts from reference TRBV5-1 and TRBJ2-1): KAGVTQTPRYLIKTRGQQVTLSCSPISGHRSVSWYQQTPGQGLQFLFEYFSETQRNKGNFPGRFSGRQFSNSRSEMNVSTLELGDSALYLCASSPDSGSYNEQFFGPGTRLTVL.

The V and J genes are TRBV5-6 and TRBJ1-3; D uncertain. The V and J ends lost 2 bases and 0 bases respectively, with 6 bases between them. The CDR3 is 14 amino acids. The V gene's germline CDR1 is SGHDT and CDR2 YYEEEE. This chain's CDR3 is CASSFGFSGNTIYF. CDR3 in DNA: TGTGCCAGCAGCTTCGGGTTCTCTGGAAACACCATATATTTT.

V is TRBV19 and J is TRBJ2-2, with 8 bases that match TRBD1. The trim removed 5 bases at V and 7 bases at J, leaving 9 bases unmatched. The length of the CDR3 is 15 residues. CDR1 is LNHDA and CDR2 is SQIVND in the germline V gene (reference sequence). CDR3 nucleotides: TGTGCCAGTAGTTCCCGGCAGGGGGCAATCGGGGAGCTGTTTTTT. Its protein is CASSSRQGAIGELFF.

The chain recombines TRBV19 with TRBJ2-7; weak D call: TRBD2 (6 bases). The CDR3 contains 14 residues. Germline CDR1 reads LNHDA; CDR2 reads SQIVND (reference sequence). The V gene lost 3 bases and the J gene lost 3 bases, with 12 bases spanning the gap. CDR3 protein: CASSIESGVYEQYF. CDR3 bases: TGTGCCAGTAGTATTGAGTCGGGGGTCTACGAGCAGTACTTC.

The rearrangement joins TRBV6-4 to TRBJ1-1; D remains unclear. Trimming took 6 bases from V and 0 from J, leaving 23 bases between them. This CDR3 comprises 18 residues. The germline CDR1 and CDR2 sequences are MRHNA and SNTAGT. DNA of the CDR3: TGTGCCAGCAGGGCCGGGTCGCAACGCCAAAAAATGAACACTGAAGCTTTCTTT. Its translation is CASRAGSQRQKMNTEAFF.

CDR3 bases: TGTGCCAGCAGCCAAGCCCCCCGGGACAGGGGGCCTAATCAGCCCCAGCATTTT. Its translation: CASSQAPRDRGPNQPQHF. The rearrangement links TRBV4-2 to TRBJ1-5; 12 bases match TRBD1. The V and J ends lost 1 base and 4 bases, in that order; junction bases with no gene match: 8. The V gene's germline CDR1 is LGHNA and CDR2 YNFKEQ. The CDR3 consists of 18 residues.

V usage is TRBV6-6 and J usage is TRBJ2-5; D gene ambiguous. This CDR3 spans 11 amino acids. V was cut by 2 bases and J by 5 bases, with 3 bases left in between. Per germline, CDR1 MNHNY and CDR2 SVGAGI (reference sequence). The CDR3: CASSYGETQYF. The DNA of the CDR3 is TGTGCCAGCAGTTACGGGGAGACCCAGTACTTC.

The rearrangement joins TRBV5-8 to TRBJ2-6; TRBD1 might be the D (6 bases). V lost 5 bases and J 4 bases, leaving 13 bases between the germline ends. The germline CDR1 and CDR2 sequences are SGHTS and YDEGEE. The CDR3 totals 15 residues. CDR3 sequence reads: CASRPTGSGANVLTF. CDR3 DNA sequence: TGTGCCAGCAGACCAACAGGGTCGGGGGCCAACGTCCTGACTTTC.